The present TCR beta chain was sequenced within a study of T cells in Graves' hyperthyroidism and ophthalmopathy. TCR beta CDR3 regions were amplified from RNA. Using the HTBI primer set, a first-round RT-PCR was run on the TCR CDR3. Via MiXCR, TCRdb re-called the multiplex PCR reads, giving one row per CDR3 protein. In the table there are under 400,000 distinct CDR3 sequences, roughly 20% of which are singletons. From germline, CDR1 is PRHDT and CDR2 FYEKMQ (reference sequence). Trimming left V 8 bases short and J 1 base short, with 10 bases between. There are 13 residues in the CDR3. This receptor was identified in a woman aged 40-49 years with Graves' ophthalmopathy. The gene calls are TRBV13 and TRBJ2-3, with a weak D call TRBD2 (5 bases). What was sequenced was blood. This CDR3 reads CASLLGGTDTQYF. Written as DNA, the CDR3 is TGTGCCAGCCTACTAGGAGGCACAGATACGCAGTATTTT.